These 23 T cell receptor beta chains share one sample of origin, sequenced in a study of cytomegalovirus exposure and HLA in healthy donors. In the PCR, 60 Vbeta and 13 Jbeta primers were used. The protocol was immunoSEQ multiplex PCR, while the TCRdb copy is restricted to in-frame clones and leaves out a portion. The data show 150,000 to 200,000 clones, approximately 83% seen once. Sequencing was done on a sample of PBMCs. These receptors were collected from a male donor in good health and CMV-seronegative.

The gene calls are TRBV4-1 and TRBJ1-1, with TRBD1 matching over 9 bases. CDR3 size: 16 residues. The V gene end was trimmed by 3 bases and the J gene end by 0 bases; junction bases not matched to a gene: 5. Germline V gene data show CDR1 as MGHRA and CDR2 as YSYEKL. CDR3 in amino acids: CASSHPGTGLNTEAFF. DNA of the CDR3: TGCGCCAGCAGCCACCCCGGGACAGGGCTGAACACTGAAGCTTTCTTT.

As regards this clone: Germline is not matched at one junction end, which may reflect a read error. The chain recombines TRBV2 with TRBJ2-7, with D maybe TRBD1 (6 bases). The CDR3 runs to 15 residues. CDR1 and CDR2 from the germline V gene are SNHLY and FYNNEI. The CDR3 DNA sequence: TGCGCCAGCAGCCAGGTTGCAGGGGATTCCTACGAGCAGTACTTC. Residues: CASSQVAGDSYEQYF. Filled out from reference TRBV2 and TRBJ2-7, the complete variable domain reads EPEVTQTPSHQVTQMGQEVILRCVPISNHLYFYWYRQILGQKVEFLVSFYNNEISEKSEIFDDQFSVERPDGSNFTLKIRSTKLEDSAMYFCASSQVAGDSYEQYFGPGTRLTVT.

V gene TRBV5-1 combines with J gene TRBJ1-3, with 8 bases lining up with TRBD1. V lost 4 bases, J lost 2 bases, and 5 bases stayed unmatched. The length of the CDR3 is 15 residues. Germline V gives CDR1 SGHRS, CDR2 YFSETQ. The CDR3 region has the DNA TGCGCCAGCAGCATGGACAGGGTGGCTGGAAACACCATATATTTT. Encoded protein: CASSMDRVAGNTIYF.

This clone has a single count. The chain links TRBV4-1 to TRBJ1-2; TRBD1 might be the D (6 bases). V was shortened by 5 bases and J by 6 bases, with 22 bases between the two germline ends. The CDR3 extends over 16 amino acids. Germline V CDR1 and CDR2: MGHRA, YSYEKL. The CDR3, as DNA: TGCGCCAGCAGCAAGGGAATACAGGGAGCTGGCGATGGCTACACCTTC. This encodes CASSKGIQGAGDGYTF.

The chain employs TRBV18 and TRBJ2-2; D is uncertain. The CDR3 runs to 14 residues. Between the trimmed V and J ends, which lost 2 bases and 4 bases, there was a span of 8 bases. Germline CDR1 reads KGHSH; CDR2 reads LQKENI. CDR3 residues: CASSPTTFTGELFF. The DNA for the CDR3 is TGTGCCAGCTCACCAACAACATTCACCGGGGAGCTGTTTTTT. The whole variable domain, remainder taken from reference TRBV18 and TRBJ2-2, is NAGVMQNPRHLVRRRGQEARLRCSPMKGHSHVYWYRQLPEEGLKFMVYLQKENIIDESGMPKERFSAEFPKEGPSILRIQQVVRGDSAAYFCASSPTTFTGELFFGEGSRLTVL.

V gene TRBV7-2 combines with J gene TRBJ1-3; 7 bases fit TRBD1. V lost 5 bases, J lost 0 bases, and 7 bases stayed unmatched. Germline CDR1 is SGHTA and CDR2 is FQGNSA. This CDR3 contains 16 residues. CDR3 region: CASSPSPGGSGNTIYF. The CDR3 nucleotides read TGTGCCAGCAGCCCTAGTCCAGGGGGCTCTGGAAACACCATATATTTT.

The chain joins TRBV4-1 to TRBJ2-7; TRBD1 matches 9 bases. After removal of 2 bases from V and 2 bases from J, the junction contained 4 bases not matched to a gene. CDR1 MGHRA and CDR2 YSYEKL come from the germline V gene. The CDR3 is made up of 15 amino acids. CDR3 sequence: CASSQYDRGTYEQYF. The CDR3 DNA sequence: TGCGCCAGCAGCCAATACGACAGGGGGACCTACGAGCAGTACTTC.

This clone was seen repeatedly, ten times or more. The chain links TRBV7-2 to TRBJ1-4, with TRBD1 identical over 8 bases. The CDR3 totals 12 residues. V shed 8 bases, J shed 8 bases, and the junction held 4 bases outside the gene matches. In germline, CDR1 is SGHTA, CDR2 FQGNSA. The CDR3 nucleotides are TGTGCCAGCCAACAGGGGGAGGAAAAACTGTTTTTT. Translating gives CASQQGEEKLFF.

The rearrangement links TRBV10-3 to TRBJ1-2; D is ambiguous. V lost 2 bases and J 4 bases, leaving 17 bases between the germline ends. Germline V gene sequence: CDR1 ENHRY, CDR2 SYGVKD. This CDR3 contains 16 residues. The CDR3 region has the DNA TGTGCCATCAGTGAGCCTGGGGAGCAGATGGGCTATGGCTACACCTTC. Amino acid sequence: CAISEPGEQMGYGYTF.

The chain combines TRBV4-1 with TRBJ1-1, with unresolved D. Between the trimmed V and J ends, which lost 1 base and 1 base, there was a span of 10 bases. The CDR3 consists of 15 residues. The germline CDR1 and CDR2 sequences are MGHRA and YSYEKL. The CDR3 nucleotides read TGCGCCAGCAGCCAAGTGAGGGCAACGAACACTGAAGCTTTCTTT. It is translated as CASSQVRATNTEAFF.

The chain uses TRBV4-2 and TRBJ2-7, with 9 bases fitting TRBD2. Germline V lookup: CDR1 LGHNA, CDR2 YNFKEQ. V was pared by 4 bases and J by 7 bases, with 8 bases of the junction left unmatched. The CDR3 has 14 amino acids. The CDR3 protein is CASSPAGGAREQYF. CDR3 coding DNA: TGTGCCAGCAGCCCTGCGGGGGGGGCGCGTGAGCAGTACTTC.

The J gene is TRBJ2-1, the V gene TRBV10-3; tentatively, D is TRBD1 (6 bases). The length of the CDR3 is 12 residues. The germline gives CDR1 ENHRY, CDR2 SYGVKD. Trimming left V 6 bases short and J 10 bases short, with 13 bases between. This chain's CDR3 is CAISARQAEQFF. The DNA of the CDR3 is TGTGCCATCAGCGCCCGACAGGCGGAGCAGTTCTTC.

Concerning this clone itself: The junction differs from germline at one of its ends, possibly a read error. The chain is built from TRBV28 and TRBJ2-7; 14 positions match TRBD2. The germline CDR1 and CDR2 sequences are MDHEN and SYDVKM. The CDR3 is made up of 22 amino acids. The CDR3 is CVSSFPQAPTSGGAIGSYEQYF. The CDR3 DNA reads as TGTGTCAGCAGTTTTCCCCAGGCCCCGACTAGCGGGGGGGCGATCGGGTCCTACGAGCAGTACTTC.

The chain combines TRBV28 with TRBJ1-4; D uncertain. V lost 1 base to trimming and J lost 8 bases, with 8 bases between them. Germline lookup yields CDR1 MDHEN and CDR2 SYDVKM. This CDR3 has 13 residues. The CDR3 DNA reads TGTGCCAGCAGTTTATTGGGCTACGAAAAACTGTTTTTT. Translated: CASSLLGYEKLFF.

CDR3 sequence (DNA): TGTGCCTCAACGACAGGGGGCGCGTACACTGAAGCTTTCTTT. It is translated as CASTTGGAYTEAFF. This chain links TRBV7-2 with TRBJ1-1; 10 bases are a match to TRBD1. There are 14 residues in the CDR3. V lost 11 bases and J lost 3; bases outside the gene matches: 9. The germline CDR1 and CDR2 sequences are SGHTA and FQGNSA.

This clone showed up just a few times. V and J are TRBV18 and TRBJ2-5, with D possibly being TRBD1 (6 bases). Germline-derived CDR1 and CDR2 are KGHSH and LQKENI. This CDR3 is built from 17 residues. Trimming left V 6 bases short and J 1 base short, with 21 bases between. The CDR3 bases are TGTGCCAGCTCTCCCGGGAACGGACAGAAAATCCAAGAGACCCAGTACTTC. Translated, it gives CASSPGNGQKIQETQYF.

The chain joins TRBV9 to TRBJ2-5; 9 bases match TRBD1. Germline CDR1 and CDR2: SGDLS and YYNGEE. V shed 2 bases, J shed 7 bases, and the junction held 3 bases outside the gene matches. The CDR3 has 13 residues. As DNA, the CDR3 is TGTGCCAGCAGCGTCGGACAGGGGTGGACCCAGTACTTC. Its protein product is CASSVGQGWTQYF.

This chain joins TRBV14 and TRBJ2-7, with D possibly matching TRBD2 (6 bases). V dropped 8 bases and J dropped 2 bases, with 13 bases sitting between them. Germline-derived CDR1 and CDR2 are SGHDN and FVKESK. The CDR3 length is 13 residues. This chain's CDR3 is CASGLSGAYEQYF. For the CDR3, the DNA is TGTGCCAGCGGCCTTAGCGGTGCCTACGAGCAGTACTTC.

This clone was seen only a few times. The rearrangement uses TRBV6-1 and TRBJ2-7; D is perhaps TRBD2 (6 bases). The CDR3 runs 16 residues. The V and J ends lost 1 base and 0 bases respectively, with 13 bases between them. Looked up from germline, CDR1 is MNHNS and CDR2 is SASEGT. The CDR3 is CASSEEGGTASYEQYF. Here the CDR3 DNA reads TGTGCCAGCAGTGAAGAAGGCGGGACGGCCTCCTACGAGCAGTACTTC.

This clone was seen only once. This chain links TRBV5-1 with TRBJ2-2; D is uncertain. The CDR3 sequence is 14 residues long. The germline V and J ends were trimmed by 4 bases and 3 bases, with 10 bases remaining between them. The germline V gene encodes CDR1 SGHRS and CDR2 YFSETQ. CDR3 loop: CASSTRRDTGELFF. The CDR3 coding sequence is TGCGCCAGCAGCACCCGACGGGACACCGGGGAGCTGTTTTTT.

The chain is built from TRBV9 and TRBJ1-5, with 9 bases fitting TRBD1. V was clipped by 4 bases and J by 6 bases; unmatched bases: 8. There are 15 residues in the CDR3. CDR1 is SGDLS and CDR2 is YYNGEE in the germline V gene. CDR3 in DNA: TGTGCCAGCAGCACCTCCGGGACAGGGAGTCAGCCCCAGCATTTT. Its protein product is CASSTSGTGSQPQHF. Together with reference TRBV9 and TRBJ1-5, the CDR3 gives the full variable domain: DSGVTQTPKHLITATGQRVTLRCSPRSGDLSVYWYQQSLDQGLQFLIQYYNGEERAKGNILERFSAQQFPDLHSELNLSSLELGDSALYFCASSTSGTGSQPQHFGDGTRLSIL.

The chain employs TRBV4-1 and TRBJ1-4; tentative D call: TRBD1 (5 bases). Germline lookup yields CDR1 MGHRA and CDR2 YSYEKL. The CDR3 loop spans 15 amino acids. V dropped 1 base and J dropped 5 bases, with 11 bases sitting between them. The CDR3 is CASSQVGGENEKLFF. The CDR3 nucleotides are TGCGCCAGCAGCCAAGTAGGAGGGGAAAATGAAAAACTGTTTTTT.

The chain couples TRBV7-9 to TRBJ2-1; TRBD1 aligns across 10 bases. V lost 4 bases, J lost 8 bases, and 14 bases stayed unmatched. The CDR3 sequence is 17 residues long. Germline-derived CDR1 and CDR2 are SEHNR and FQNEAQ (reference sequence). CDR3 loop: CASSSWHRDRGRDEQFF. The CDR3, as DNA: TGTGCCAGCAGCTCTTGGCACCGGGACAGGGGTCGGGATGAGCAGTTCTTC.